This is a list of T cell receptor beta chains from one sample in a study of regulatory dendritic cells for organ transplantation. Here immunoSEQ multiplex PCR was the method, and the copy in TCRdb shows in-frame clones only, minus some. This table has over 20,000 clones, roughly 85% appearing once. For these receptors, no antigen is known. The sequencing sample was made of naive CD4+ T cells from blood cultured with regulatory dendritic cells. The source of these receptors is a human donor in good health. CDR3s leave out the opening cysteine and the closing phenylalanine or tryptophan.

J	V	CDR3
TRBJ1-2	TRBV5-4	ASSLAWAGGEYGYT
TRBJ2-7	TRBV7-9	ASSPPRAIVEQY
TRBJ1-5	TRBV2	ASSDIWWQGGDQPQH
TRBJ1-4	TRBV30	AWSARQGRLF
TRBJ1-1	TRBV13	ASSTFRGPMNTEAF
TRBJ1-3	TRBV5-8	ASSPGQGTGNTIY
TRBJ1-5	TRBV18	ASSPIPNQPQH
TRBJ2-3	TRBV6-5	ASSLPVSHTQY
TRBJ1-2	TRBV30	AWTQGGYGYT
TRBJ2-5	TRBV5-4	ASSLVPSGGVETQY
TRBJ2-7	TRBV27	ASSIGTPASYEQY
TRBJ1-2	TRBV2	ASSGTGYGYT
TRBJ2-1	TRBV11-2	ASSLVPQRRQF
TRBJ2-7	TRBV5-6	ASSLALIGGQTYEQY
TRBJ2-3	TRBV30	AWSSLGTLKRDTKY
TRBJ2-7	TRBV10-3	AISDGGGSYEQY
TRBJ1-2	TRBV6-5	ASSLGGHDYGYT
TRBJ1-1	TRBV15	ATSRDPSGREAF
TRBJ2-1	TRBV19	ASSIGGLRASEQF